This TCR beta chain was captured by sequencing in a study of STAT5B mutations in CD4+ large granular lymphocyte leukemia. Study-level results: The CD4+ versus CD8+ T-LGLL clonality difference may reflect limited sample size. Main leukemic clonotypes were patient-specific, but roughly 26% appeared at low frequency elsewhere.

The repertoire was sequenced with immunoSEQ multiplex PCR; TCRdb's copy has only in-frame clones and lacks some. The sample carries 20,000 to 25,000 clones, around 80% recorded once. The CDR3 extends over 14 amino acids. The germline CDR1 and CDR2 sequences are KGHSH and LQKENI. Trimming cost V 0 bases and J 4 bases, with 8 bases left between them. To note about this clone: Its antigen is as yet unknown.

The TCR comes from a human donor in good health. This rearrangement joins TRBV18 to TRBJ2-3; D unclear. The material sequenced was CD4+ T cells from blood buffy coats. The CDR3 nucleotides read TGTGCCAGCTCACCACCCCCTGAGGCAGATACGCAGTATTTT. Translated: CASSPPPEADTQYF. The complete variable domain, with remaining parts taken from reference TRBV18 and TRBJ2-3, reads NAGVMQNPRHLVRRRGQEARLRCSPMKGHSHVYWYRQLPEEGLKFMVYLQKENIIDESGMPKERFSAEFPKEGPSILRIQQVVRGDSAAYFCASSPPPEADTQYFGPGTRLTVL.